These T cell receptor beta chains were read from a single sample in a study of early T cells in non-severe SARS-CoV-2 infection. TCRdb fed the 5' RACE reads into MiXCR, producing one record per CDR3 protein. The profile shows roughly 72,000 distinct CDR3 sequences, roughly 12% of them singletons. Sample: whole blood, taken at baseline. The source is an adult who was a healthcare worker with PCR-confirmed SARS-CoV-2 infection or an uninfected control (not recorded which). The CDR3 runs from the conserved cysteine through the conserved F or W. The D gene is left open where the match is weak. Where a row states a size, it is once, few, many or the class of an expanded clone; other rows omit it.

V: TRBV2
J: TRBJ2-7
D: .
size: few
CDR3: CASSEEWGARYEQYF
DNA: TGTGCCAGCAGTGAAGAGTGGGGGGCCCGATACGAGCAGTACTTC

V: TRBV12-3/TRBV12-4
J: TRBJ2-2
D: .
size: many
CDR3: CASSSGRVNTGELFF
DNA: TGTGCCAGCAGTTCCGGCAGGGTGAACACCGGGGAGCTGTTTTTT

V: TRBV25-1
J: TRBJ2-7
D: .
size: few
CDR3: CASSDRAPGEQYF
DNA: TGTGCCAGCAGTGACAGGGCCCCTGGCGAGCAGTACTTC

V: TRBV7-8
J: TRBJ2-1
D: .
size: .
CDR3: CASSLGLKDRSYNEQFF
DNA: TGTGCCAGCAGCTTAGGTCTCAAGGATAGATCCTACAATGAGCAGTTCTTC

V: TRBV11-2
J: TRBJ1-6
D: .
size: .
CDR3: CASSQTGRGNSPLHF
DNA: TGTGCCAGCAGCCAGACGGGCAGAGGCAATTCACCCCTCCACTTT

V: TRBV19
J: TRBJ1-6
D: TRBD1
size: few
CDR3: CASSATGTVYSPLHF
DNA: TGTGCCAGTAGTGCCACCGGGACAGTTTATTCACCCCTCCACTTT

V: TRBV20-1
J: TRBJ2-7
D: TRBD1
size: few
CDR3: CSARGVTGGPYEQYF
DNA: TGCAGTGCTAGAGGGGTGACAGGGGGCCCCTACGAGCAGTACTTC

V: TRBV7-9
J: TRBJ2-5
D: TRBD2
size: .
CDR3: CASSFGLEETQYF
DNA: TGTGCCAGCAGCTTCGGACTAGAAGAGACCCAGTACTTC

V: TRBV11-2
J: TRBJ2-7
D: .
size: .
CDR3: CASSDDEYEQYF
DNA: TGTGCCAGCAGCGATGACGAGTACGAGCAGTACTTC

V: TRBV28
J: TRBJ2-7
D: TRBD2
size: .
CDR3: CASLRGGNSYEQYF
DNA: TGTGCCAGCCTGCGGGGGGGCAATTCCTACGAGCAGTACTTC

V: TRBV14
J: TRBJ2-3
D: TRBD2
size: .
CDR3: CASSPGLAGEHTDTQYF
DNA: TGTGCCAGCAGCCCGGGACTAGCGGGGGAGCACACAGATACGCAGTATTTT

V: TRBV28
J: TRBJ1-2
D: .
size: few
CDR3: CASNPGTRVSTF
DNA: TGTGCCAGCAATCCCGGGACGAGGGTGAGCACCTTC

V: TRBV12-3/TRBV12-4
J: TRBJ1-4
D: .
size: many
CDR3: CASSFGAGSLFF
DNA: TGTGCCAGCAGTTTCGGGGCAGGTTCGCTGTTTTTT

V: TRBV27
J: TRBJ1-4
D: .
size: few
CDR3: CASSPNFEKLFF
DNA: TGTGCCAGCAGTCCCAATTTTGAAAAACTGTTTTTT

V: TRBV6-1
J: TRBJ2-5
D: .
size: .
CDR3: CASSEAYPRMETQYF
DNA: TGTGCCAGCAGTGAAGCTTACCCAAGAATGGAGACCCAGTACTTC

V: TRBV5-8
J: TRBJ2-2
D: .
size: .
CDR3: CASRFRKNTGELFF
DNA: TGTGCCAGCAGGTTCCGGAAGAACACCGGGGAGCTGTTTTTT